This T cell receptor beta chain is from a study of blood T cell repertoires in COVID-19 (dated by TCRdb to 2020 to 2022). The study in broad terms: The collaborator samples originated in the United States, Italy and Spain and spanned the acute and convalescent phases of COVID-19. The prospective study material was composed of cDNA or gDNA derived from T cells, B-cell-depleted T cells, or PBMCs. Subjects who had been exposed to COVID-19, were actively infected with it, or had recovered from it provided the deeply sampled blood TCRbeta repertoires that made up the dataset. The repertoires were released in a freely available public database intended as a resource for research on the immune response to SARS-CoV-2. The samples were drawn from two sources: the first 160 participants of the ongoing ImmuneRACE study, and 1,200 or so subjects contributed by 6 global collaborators. A de-identified subject ID, COVID-19 status, age in years and sex were almost always included in the sample metadata. Where available, HLA class I and class II types were taken from metadata supplied by the sample provider and were not determined by assay-based typing. The full study reports these points: How much clinical and demographic metadata was included differed by source and by participant, and the metadata was provided uncurated.

In Seattle, one collaborating source enrolled patients while the infection was active and tracked those patients longitudinally over the course of disease. The collaborating institutions used their own protocols to collect whole blood in K2EDTA tubes. Collaborator samples were shipped for TCRbeta analysis as frozen whole blood, isolated PBMCs, or DNA extracted from either sample type. Worth noting for this clone: Its antigen is currently not known. No much larger clonotype is one base removed from it; base qualities were not supplied.

Trimming removed 2 bases from V and 2 bases from J, leaving 14 bases between the germline ends. The CDR3 goes from the cysteine to the phenylalanine over 16 residues. CDR3 DNA only is kept here, 48 bases in frame from base 1. CDR1 and CDR2, looked up from the germline V gene, are SGHAT and FQNNGV. The immunoSEQ Assay, a bias-controlled multiplex PCR, was used to amplify TCRbeta CDR3 regions from genomic DNA. The authors processed their data as follows. Nucleated cell counts per sample were estimated from amplification of reference gene primers within the assay. Sequence reads were collapsed and filtered to measure the absolute abundance of every unique TCRbeta CDR3 rearrangement. For each sample, productive Simpson clonality was calculated by taking the square root of Simpson's diversity index across productive rearrangements. Drawn from immuneACCESS, this table holds only the in-frame rearrangements with V and J called that TCRdb kept. Clones are partly lost; checked studies trace under half to an unresolved V gene and leave the rest unexplained. That table gives V, J and clone size, and the DNA gave D and trimming. Recorded for this sample are about 370,000 clones; around 87% of them occurred a single time. Clones ranked in the top ten supply roughly a tenth of the sample.

The chain uses TRBV11-2 and TRBJ2-3; the D gene is possibly TRBD2, with 6 bases matching. The clonotype comes from a woman in her 30s with COVID-19, enrolled during active disease. The sample taken for sequencing was peripheral blood. CDR3 reads: CASSLLASASTDTQYF. In nucleotide form, the sequence is TGTGCCAGCAGCTTATTAGCTAGCGCTTCCACAGATACGCAGTATTTT.